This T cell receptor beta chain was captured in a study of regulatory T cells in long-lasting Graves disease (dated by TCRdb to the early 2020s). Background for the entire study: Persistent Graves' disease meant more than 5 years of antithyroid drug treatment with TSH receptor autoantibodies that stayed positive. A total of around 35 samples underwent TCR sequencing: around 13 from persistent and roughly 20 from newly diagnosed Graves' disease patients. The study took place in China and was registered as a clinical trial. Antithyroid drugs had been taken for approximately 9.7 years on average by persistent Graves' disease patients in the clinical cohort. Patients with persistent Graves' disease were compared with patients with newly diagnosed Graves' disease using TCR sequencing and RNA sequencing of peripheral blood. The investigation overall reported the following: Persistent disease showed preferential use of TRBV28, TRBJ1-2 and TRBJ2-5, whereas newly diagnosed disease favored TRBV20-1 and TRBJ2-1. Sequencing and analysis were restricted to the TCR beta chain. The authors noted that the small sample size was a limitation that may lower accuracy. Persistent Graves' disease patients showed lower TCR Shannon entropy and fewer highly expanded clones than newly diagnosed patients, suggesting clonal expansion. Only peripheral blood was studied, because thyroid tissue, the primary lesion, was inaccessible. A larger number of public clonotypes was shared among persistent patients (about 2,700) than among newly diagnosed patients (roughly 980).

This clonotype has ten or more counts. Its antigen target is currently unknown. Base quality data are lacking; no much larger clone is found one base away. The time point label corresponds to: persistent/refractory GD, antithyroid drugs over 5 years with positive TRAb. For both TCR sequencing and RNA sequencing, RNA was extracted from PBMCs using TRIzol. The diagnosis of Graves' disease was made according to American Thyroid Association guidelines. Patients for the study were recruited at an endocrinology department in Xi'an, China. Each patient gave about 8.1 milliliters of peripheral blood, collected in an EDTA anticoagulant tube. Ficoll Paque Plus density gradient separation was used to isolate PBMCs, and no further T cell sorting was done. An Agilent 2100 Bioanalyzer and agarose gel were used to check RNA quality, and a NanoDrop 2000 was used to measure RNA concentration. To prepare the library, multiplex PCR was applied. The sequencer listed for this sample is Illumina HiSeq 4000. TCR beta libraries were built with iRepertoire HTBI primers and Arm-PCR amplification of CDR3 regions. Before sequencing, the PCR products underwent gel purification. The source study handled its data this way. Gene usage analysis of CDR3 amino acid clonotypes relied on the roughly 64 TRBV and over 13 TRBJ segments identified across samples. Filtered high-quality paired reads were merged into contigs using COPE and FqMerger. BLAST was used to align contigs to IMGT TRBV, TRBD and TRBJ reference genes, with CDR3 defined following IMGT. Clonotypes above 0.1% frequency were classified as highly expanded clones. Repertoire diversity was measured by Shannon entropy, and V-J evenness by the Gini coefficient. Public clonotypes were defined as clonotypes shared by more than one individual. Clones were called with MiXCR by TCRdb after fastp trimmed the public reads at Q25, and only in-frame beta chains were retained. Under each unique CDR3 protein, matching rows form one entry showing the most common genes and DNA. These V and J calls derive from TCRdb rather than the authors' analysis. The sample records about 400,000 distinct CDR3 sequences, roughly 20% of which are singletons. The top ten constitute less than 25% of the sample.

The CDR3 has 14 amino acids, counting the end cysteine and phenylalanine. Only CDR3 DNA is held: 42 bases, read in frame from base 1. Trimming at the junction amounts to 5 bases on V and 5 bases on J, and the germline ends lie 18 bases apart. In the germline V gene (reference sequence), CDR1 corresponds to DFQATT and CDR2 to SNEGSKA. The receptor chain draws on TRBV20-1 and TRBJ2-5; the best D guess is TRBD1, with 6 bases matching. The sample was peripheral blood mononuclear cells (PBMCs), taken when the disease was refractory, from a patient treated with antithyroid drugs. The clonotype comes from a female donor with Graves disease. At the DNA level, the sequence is TGCAGTGCTCATCTTACGGACAGCACGGAGACCCAGTACTTC. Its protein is CSAHLTDSTETQYF.